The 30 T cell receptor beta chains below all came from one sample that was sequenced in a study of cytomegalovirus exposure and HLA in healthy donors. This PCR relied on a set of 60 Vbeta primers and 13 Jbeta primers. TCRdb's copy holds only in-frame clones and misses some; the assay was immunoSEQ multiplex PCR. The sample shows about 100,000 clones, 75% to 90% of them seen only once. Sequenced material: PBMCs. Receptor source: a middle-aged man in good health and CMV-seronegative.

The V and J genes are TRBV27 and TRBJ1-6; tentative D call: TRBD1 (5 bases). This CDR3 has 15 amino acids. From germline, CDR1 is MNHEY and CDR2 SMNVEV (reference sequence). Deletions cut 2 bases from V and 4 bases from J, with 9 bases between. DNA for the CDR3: TGTGCCAGCAGTTTAAGACAGAATTATAATTCACCCCTCCACTTT. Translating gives CASSLRQNYNSPLHF.

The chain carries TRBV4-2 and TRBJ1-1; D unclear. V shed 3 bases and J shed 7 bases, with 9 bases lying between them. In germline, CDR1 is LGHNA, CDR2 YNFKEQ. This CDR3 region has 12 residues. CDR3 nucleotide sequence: TGTGCCAGCAGCCAGCGGAAAAATGAAGCTTTCTTT. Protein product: CASSQRKNEAFF.

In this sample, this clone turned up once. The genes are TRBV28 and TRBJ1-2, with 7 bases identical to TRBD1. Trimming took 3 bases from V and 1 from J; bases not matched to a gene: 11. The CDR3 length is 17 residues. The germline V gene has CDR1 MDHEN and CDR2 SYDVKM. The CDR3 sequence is CASSFPGQRIDNYGYTF. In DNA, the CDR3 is TGTGCCAGCAGTTTTCCGGGACAGAGAATAGATAACTATGGCTACACCTTC.

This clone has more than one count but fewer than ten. CDR3 sequence: CASSQDGAPGSDTQYF. The DNA of the CDR3 is TGCGCCAGCAGCCAAGATGGCGCGCCGGGGTCAGATACGCAGTATTTT. The rearrangement joins TRBV4-1 to TRBJ2-3; a possible D gene is TRBD2 (5 bases). CDR1 MGHRA and CDR2 YSYEKL come from the germline V gene. This CDR3 spans 16 amino acids. The V end lost 0 bases, the J end lost 4 bases, and 14 bases lay between the germline ends.

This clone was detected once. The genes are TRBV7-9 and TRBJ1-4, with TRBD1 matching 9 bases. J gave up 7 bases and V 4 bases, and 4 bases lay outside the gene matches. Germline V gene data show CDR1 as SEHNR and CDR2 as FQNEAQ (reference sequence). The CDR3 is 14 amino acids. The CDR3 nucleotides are TGTGCCAGCAGCTCGGGACAGGGAGCTGAAAAACTGTTTTTT. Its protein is CASSSGQGAEKLFF.

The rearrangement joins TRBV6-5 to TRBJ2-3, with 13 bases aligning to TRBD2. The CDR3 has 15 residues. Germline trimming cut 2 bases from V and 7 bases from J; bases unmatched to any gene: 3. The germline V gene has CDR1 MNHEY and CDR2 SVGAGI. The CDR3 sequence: CASSYTSGGANTQYF. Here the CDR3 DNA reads TGTGCCAGCAGTTACACTAGCGGGGGGGCGAATACGCAGTATTTT.

The chain's CDR3 is CASSPGAEQGGGETQYF. CDR3 nucleotides: TGTGCCAGCTCACCGGGGGCGGAACAGGGTGGAGGAGAGACCCAGTACTTC. This chain uses TRBV18 with TRBJ2-5; perhaps TRBD1 as D (6 bases). This CDR3 has 17 residues. Germline lookup yields CDR1 KGHSH and CDR2 LQKENI. V was trimmed by 3 bases and J by 4 bases, leaving 21 bases between them.

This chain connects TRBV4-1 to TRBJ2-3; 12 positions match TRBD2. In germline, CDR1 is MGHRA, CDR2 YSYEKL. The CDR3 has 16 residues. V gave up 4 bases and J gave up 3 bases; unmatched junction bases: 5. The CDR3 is CASSLTSGGYTDTQYF. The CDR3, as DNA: TGCGCCAGCAGCCTGACTAGCGGGGGTTATACAGATACGCAGTATTTT.

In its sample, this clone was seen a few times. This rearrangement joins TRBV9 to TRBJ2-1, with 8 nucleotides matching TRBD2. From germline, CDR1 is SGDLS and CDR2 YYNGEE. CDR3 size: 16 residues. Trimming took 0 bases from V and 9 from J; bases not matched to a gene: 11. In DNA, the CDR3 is TGTGCCAGCAGCGTAGTATCGAGCGGGGGTTTTATTGAGCAGTTCTTC. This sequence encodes CASSVVSSGGFIEQFF. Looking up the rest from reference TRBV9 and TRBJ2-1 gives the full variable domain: DSGVTQTPKHLITATGQRVTLRCSPRSGDLSVYWYQQSLDQGLQFLIQYYNGEERAKGNILERFSAQQFPDLHSELNLSSLELGDSALYFCASSVVSSGGFIEQFFGPGTRLTVL.

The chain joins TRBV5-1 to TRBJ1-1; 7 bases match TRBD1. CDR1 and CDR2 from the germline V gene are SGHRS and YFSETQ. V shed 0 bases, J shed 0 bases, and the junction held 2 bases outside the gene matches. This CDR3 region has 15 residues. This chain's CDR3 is CASSLDRGMNTEAFF. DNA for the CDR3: TGCGCCAGCAGCTTGGACAGGGGAATGAACACTGAAGCTTTCTTT. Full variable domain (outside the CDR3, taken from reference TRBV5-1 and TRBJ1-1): KAGVTQTPRYLIKTRGQQVTLSCSPISGHRSVSWYQQTPGQGLQFLFEYFSETQRNKGNFPGRFSGRQFSNSRSEMNVSTLELGDSALYLCASSLDRGMNTEAFFGQGTRLTVV.

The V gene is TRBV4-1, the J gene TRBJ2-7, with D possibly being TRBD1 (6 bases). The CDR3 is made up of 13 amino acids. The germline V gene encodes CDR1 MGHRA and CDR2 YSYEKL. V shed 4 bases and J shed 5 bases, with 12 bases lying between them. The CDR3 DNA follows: TGCGCCAGCAGCCCTGGCGAGGGGGACGAGCAGTACTTC. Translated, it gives CASSPGEGDEQYF.

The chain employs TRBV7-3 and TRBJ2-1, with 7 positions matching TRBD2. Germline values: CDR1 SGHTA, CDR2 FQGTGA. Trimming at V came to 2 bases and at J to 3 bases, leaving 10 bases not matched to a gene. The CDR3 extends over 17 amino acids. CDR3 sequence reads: CASSLGVRRGIYNEQFF. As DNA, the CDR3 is TGTGCCAGCAGCTTAGGGGTTAGGCGGGGGATCTACAATGAGCAGTTCTTC. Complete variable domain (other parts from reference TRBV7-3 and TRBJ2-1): GAGVSQTPSNKVTEKGKYVELRCDPISGHTALYWYRQSLGQGPEFLIYFQGTGAADDSGLPNDRFFAVRPEGSVSTLKIQRTERGDSAVYLCASSLGVRRGIYNEQFFGPGTRLTVL.

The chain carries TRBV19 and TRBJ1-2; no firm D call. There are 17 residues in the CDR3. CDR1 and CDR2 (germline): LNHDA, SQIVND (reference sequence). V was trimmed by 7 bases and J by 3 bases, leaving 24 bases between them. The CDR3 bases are TGTGCCAGTAACCAAATAAGGGCCGGGGTGACGGACTATGGCTACACCTTC. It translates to CASNQIRAGVTDYGYTF.

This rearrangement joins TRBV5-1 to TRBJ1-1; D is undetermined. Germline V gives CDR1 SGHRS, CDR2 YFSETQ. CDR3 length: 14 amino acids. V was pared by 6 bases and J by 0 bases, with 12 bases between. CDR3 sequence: CASIADIMNTEAFF. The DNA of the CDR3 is TGCGCCAGCATCGCAGACATCATGAACACTGAAGCTTTCTTT.

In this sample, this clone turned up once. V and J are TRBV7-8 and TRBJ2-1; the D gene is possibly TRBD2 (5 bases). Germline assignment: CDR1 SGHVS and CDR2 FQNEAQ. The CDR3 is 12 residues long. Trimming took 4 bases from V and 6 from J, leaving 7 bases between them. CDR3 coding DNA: TGTGCCAGCAGCTGGGCGGGCAATGAGCAGTTCTTC. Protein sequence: CASSWAGNEQFF.

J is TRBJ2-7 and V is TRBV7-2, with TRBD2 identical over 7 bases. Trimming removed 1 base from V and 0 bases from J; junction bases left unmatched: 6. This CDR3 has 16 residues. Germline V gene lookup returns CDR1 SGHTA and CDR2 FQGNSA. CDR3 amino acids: CASSLEMASGSYEQYF. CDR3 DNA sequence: TGTGCCAGCAGCTTAGAGATGGCTAGCGGCTCCTACGAGCAGTACTTC.

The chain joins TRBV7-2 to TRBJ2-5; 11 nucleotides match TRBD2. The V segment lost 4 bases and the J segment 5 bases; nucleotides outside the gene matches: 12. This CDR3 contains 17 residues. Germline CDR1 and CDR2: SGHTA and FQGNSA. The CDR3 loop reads CASSSRRGSGRVETQYF. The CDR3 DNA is TGTGCCAGCAGCTCCCGAAGGGGTAGCGGGAGGGTGGAGACCCAGTACTTC.

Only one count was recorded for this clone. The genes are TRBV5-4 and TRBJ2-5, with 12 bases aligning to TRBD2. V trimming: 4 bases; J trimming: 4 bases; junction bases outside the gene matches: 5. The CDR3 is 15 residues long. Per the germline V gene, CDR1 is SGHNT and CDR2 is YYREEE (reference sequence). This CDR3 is CASSLTSGGRETQYF. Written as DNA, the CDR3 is TGTGCCAGCAGCCTGACTAGCGGGGGACGAGAGACCCAGTACTTC.

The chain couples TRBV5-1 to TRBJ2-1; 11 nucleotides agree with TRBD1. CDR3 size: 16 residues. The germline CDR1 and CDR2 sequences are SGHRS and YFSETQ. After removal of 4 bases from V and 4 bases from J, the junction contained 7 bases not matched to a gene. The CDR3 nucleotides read TGCGCCAGCAGCGCGATCGGACAGGGGGCATACAATGAGCAGTTCTTC. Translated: CASSAIGQGAYNEQFF.

The DNA of the CDR3 is TGTGCCTGGAAGGGACAGGGAAACTATGGCTACACCTTC. Amino acids: CAWKGQGNYGYTF. The V and J genes are TRBV30 and TRBJ1-2; TRBD1 matches at 9 bases. J was trimmed by 2 bases and V by 4 bases; bases with no gene match: 2. CDR3 length: 13 residues. Looked up from germline, CDR1 is GTSNPN and CDR2 is SVGIG (reference sequence).

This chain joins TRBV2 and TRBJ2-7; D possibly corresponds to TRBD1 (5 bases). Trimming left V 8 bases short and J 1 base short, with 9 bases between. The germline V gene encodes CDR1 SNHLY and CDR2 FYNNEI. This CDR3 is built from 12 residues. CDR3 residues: CASRRASYEQYF. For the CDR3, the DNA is TGTGCCAGCCGCAGGGCTTCCTACGAGCAGTACTTC.

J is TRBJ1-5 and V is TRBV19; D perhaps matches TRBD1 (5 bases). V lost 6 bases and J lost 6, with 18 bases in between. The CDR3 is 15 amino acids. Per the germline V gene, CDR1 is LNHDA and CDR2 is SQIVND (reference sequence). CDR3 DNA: TGTGCCAGTAGGGCGGGACTCAGGAATGGTCAGCCCCAGCATTTT. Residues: CASRAGLRNGQPQHF.

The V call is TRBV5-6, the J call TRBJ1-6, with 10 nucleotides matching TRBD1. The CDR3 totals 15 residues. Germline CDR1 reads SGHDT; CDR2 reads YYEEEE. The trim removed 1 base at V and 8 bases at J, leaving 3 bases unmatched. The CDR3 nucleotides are TGTGCCAGCAGCTTGTTCGGGACAGGGGATTCACCCCTCCACTTT. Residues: CASSLFGTGDSPLHF.

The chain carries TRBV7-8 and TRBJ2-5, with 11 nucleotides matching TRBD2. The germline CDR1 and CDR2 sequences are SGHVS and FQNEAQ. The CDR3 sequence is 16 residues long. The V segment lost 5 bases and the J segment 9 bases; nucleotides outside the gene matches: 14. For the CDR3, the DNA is TGTGCCAGCAGCCCCTTCTTAGCGGGGGGGCCCGAGGCCCAGTACTTC. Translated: CASSPFLAGGPEAQYF.

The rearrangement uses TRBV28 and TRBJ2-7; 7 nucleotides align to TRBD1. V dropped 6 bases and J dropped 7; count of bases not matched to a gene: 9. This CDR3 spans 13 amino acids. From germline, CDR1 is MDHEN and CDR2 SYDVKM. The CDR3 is CASSPQGSGEQYF. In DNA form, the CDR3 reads TGTGCCAGCAGCCCACAGGGGTCCGGAGAGCAGTACTTC. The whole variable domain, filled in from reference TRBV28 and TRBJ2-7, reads DVKVTQSSRYLVKRTGEKVFLECVQDMDHENMFWYRQDPGLGLRLIYFSYDVKMKEKGDIPEGYSVSREKKERFSLILESASTNQTSMYLCASSPQGSGEQYFGPGTRLTVT.

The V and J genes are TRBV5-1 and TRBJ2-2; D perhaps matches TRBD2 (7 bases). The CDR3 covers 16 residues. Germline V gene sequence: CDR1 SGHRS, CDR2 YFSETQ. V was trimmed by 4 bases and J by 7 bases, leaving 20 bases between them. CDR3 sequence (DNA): TGCGCCAGCAGCCCCTCGGGGCGGGGGCCTAACGGGGAGCTGTTTTTT. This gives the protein CASSPSGRGPNGELFF.

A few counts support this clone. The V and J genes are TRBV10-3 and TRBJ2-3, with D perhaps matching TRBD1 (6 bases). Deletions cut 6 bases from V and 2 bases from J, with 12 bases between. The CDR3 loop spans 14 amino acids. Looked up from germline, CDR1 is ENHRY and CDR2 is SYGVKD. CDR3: CAIRLQGPTDTQYF. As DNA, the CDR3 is TGTGCCATCAGGCTACAGGGACCCACAGATACGCAGTATTTT.

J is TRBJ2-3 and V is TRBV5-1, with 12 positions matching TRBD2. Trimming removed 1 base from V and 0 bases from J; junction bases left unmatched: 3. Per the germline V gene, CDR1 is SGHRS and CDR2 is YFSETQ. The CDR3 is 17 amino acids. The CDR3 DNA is TGCGCCAGCAGCTTGCGACTAGCGGGGGCTAGCACAGATACGCAGTATTTT. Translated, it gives CASSLRLAGASTDTQYF.

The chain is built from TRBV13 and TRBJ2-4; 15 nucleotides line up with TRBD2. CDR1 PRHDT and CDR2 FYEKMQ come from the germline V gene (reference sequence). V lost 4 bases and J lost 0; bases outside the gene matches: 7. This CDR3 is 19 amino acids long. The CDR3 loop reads CASSSMGLAGGLAKNIQYF. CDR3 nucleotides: TGTGCCAGCAGCTCCATGGGACTAGCGGGGGGTCTAGCCAAAAACATTCAGTACTTC.

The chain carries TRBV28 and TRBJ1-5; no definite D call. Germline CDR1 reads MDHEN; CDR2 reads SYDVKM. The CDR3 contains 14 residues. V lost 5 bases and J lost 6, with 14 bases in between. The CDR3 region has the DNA TGTGCCAGCAGTGCGCGGGCGGGGTCTCAGCCCCAGCATTTT. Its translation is CASSARAGSQPQHF.